This T cell receptor (beta chain) was identified during a study of blood T cell repertoires in COVID-19. Some clones are missing from TCRdb's copy, which holds only in-frame ones; the method was immunoSEQ multiplex PCR. The sample contains 400,000 to 450,000 clones, 75% to 90% of which appear only once. J lost 11 bases, V lost 1 base, and 6 bases had no gene match. Per the germline V gene, CDR1 is SGHDT and CDR2 is YYEEEE. The CDR3 runs to 13 residues. J is TRBJ1-1 and V is TRBV5-6, with 9 bases matching TRBD1. The sample taken for sequencing was peripheral blood. The clonotype was recovered from a woman between 40 and 50 years old with COVID-19, enrolled during active disease. CDR3 amino acids: CASSLTGTGTAFF. CDR3 bases: TGTGCCAGCAGCTTGACCGGGACAGGGACGGCTTTCTTT.